Below are 22 T cell receptor beta chains sequenced from a single sample in a study of T cell responses to AZD1222 COVID-19 vaccine. The method was immunoSEQ multiplex PCR; TCRdb's version includes in-frame clones alone and lacks a portion of them. The table has over 140,000 clones, roughly 90% seen once. The sample here was peripheral blood, taken on day 0 of AZD1222 vaccination. The source of these receptors is an adult in good health.

The V and J genes are TRBV5-8 and TRBJ1-1; no definite D call. Germline V gene sequence: CDR1 SGHTS, CDR2 YDEGEE. The CDR3 loop spans 13 amino acids. Trimming took 1 base from V and 3 from J, leaving 7 bases between them. Written as DNA, the CDR3 is TGTGCCAGCAGCTTGTCATCGTACACTGAAGCTTTCTTT. Residues: CASSLSSYTEAFF.

This chain links TRBV6-1 with TRBJ1-2; no definite D call. The CDR3 consists of 14 residues. With 0 bases removed from V and 4 bases from J, the gap between germline ends came to 9 bases. The germline CDR1 and CDR2 sequences are MNHNS and SASEGT. The DNA of the CDR3 is TGTGCCAGCAGTGAAGCTCACAGTTCCTATGGCTACACCTTC. Protein sequence: CASSEAHSSYGYTF.

Written as DNA, the CDR3 is TGTGCCAGCACTTTCTTCGTGAGTGAAGCTTTCTTT. It specifies CASTFFVSEAFF. This chain connects TRBV2 to TRBJ1-1; D gene unclear. Germline assignment: CDR1 SNHLY and CDR2 FYNNEI. CDR3 length equals 12 residues. The V end lost 7 bases, the J end lost 7 bases, and 13 bases lay between the germline ends.

The chain joins TRBV27 to TRBJ2-1, with 12 bases fitting TRBD2. Germline CDR1 reads MNHEY; CDR2 reads SMNVEV (reference sequence). CDR3 length: 15 residues. V gave up 0 bases and J gave up 7 bases; unmatched junction bases: 1. The CDR3 spells CASSLSTSGRNEQFF. As DNA, the CDR3 is TGTGCCAGCAGTTTATCGACTAGCGGGAGAAATGAGCAGTTCTTC.

The rearrangement joins TRBV5-6 to TRBJ2-5; D is uncertain. CDR1 and CDR2 (germline): SGHDT, YYEEEE. This CDR3 has 13 amino acids. Trimming shortened V by 2 bases and J by 1 base, and 6 bases separated the two germline ends. CDR3 sequence (DNA): TGTGCCAGCAGCTTCTACACCCAAGAGACCCAGTACTTC. This translates into CASSFYTQETQYF.

The chain uses TRBV28 and TRBJ1-2; possibly TRBD1 for D (5 bases). The CDR3 sequence is 14 residues long. Trimming took 7 bases from V and 0 from J, leaving 12 bases between them. Looked up from germline, CDR1 is MDHEN and CDR2 is SYDVKM. The CDR3 nucleotides read TGTGCCAGCAAGTCTGGGGGAGCTAACTATGGCTACACCTTC. Translated: CASKSGGANYGYTF.

The V and J genes are TRBV6-1 and TRBJ2-1; 11 bases map to TRBD1. CDR3 size: 17 residues. The junction had 10 bases not matched to a gene; V was cut back by 3 bases and J by 6 bases. Germline CDR1 is MNHNS and CDR2 is SASEGT. In DNA, the CDR3 is TGTGCCAGCAGTGACCCCTCCGGGACAGGGGGAAGCAATGAGCAGTTCTTC. Encoded protein: CASSDPSGTGGSNEQFF.

The chain couples TRBV19 to TRBJ2-5, with TRBD2 identical over 8 bases. V shed 9 bases, J shed 3 bases, and the junction held 15 bases outside the gene matches. The CDR3 contains 16 residues. Per the germline V gene, CDR1 is LNHDA and CDR2 is SQIVND (reference sequence). The CDR3 protein is CARRGAPIVVEETQYF. The DNA of the CDR3 is TGTGCCAGGCGGGGGGCCCCAATCGTGGTGGAAGAGACCCAGTACTTC.

The V call is TRBV7-9, the J call TRBJ1-5; 8 positions agree with TRBD1. The CDR3 has 16 amino acids. Germline V gene sequence: CDR1 SEHNR, CDR2 FQNEAQ (reference sequence). The J segment lost 1 base and the V segment lost 4 bases, leaving 6 bases of the junction unmatched. The CDR3 loop reads CASSSQGVSSNQPQHF. The DNA for the CDR3 is TGTGCCAGCAGCTCACAGGGGGTGTCGAGCAATCAGCCCCAGCATTTT.

The chain combines TRBV27 with TRBJ2-7; the D is unclear. The CDR3 totals 15 residues. Germline CDR1 MNHEY, CDR2 SMNVEV (reference sequence). V was pared by 3 bases and J by 3 bases, with 15 bases between. The CDR3 reads CASSFMGSVGYEQYF. CDR3 DNA: TGTGCCAGCAGTTTTATGGGCAGTGTAGGCTACGAGCAGTACTTC.

V gene TRBV1 combines with J gene TRBJ1-1; TRBD1 is the table's D call, not checked against the DNA. TRBV1 is marked as a pseudogene. The CDR3 extends over 15 amino acids. The chain's CDR3 is CTSSGSTGKNTEAFF. For the CDR3, the DNA is TGCACCAGCTCTGGGTCTACAGGGAAGAACACTGAAGCTTTCTTT.

The chain joins TRBV7-9 to TRBJ2-2; maybe TRBD2 (5 bases). The germline gives CDR1 SEHNR, CDR2 FQNEAQ (reference sequence). CDR3 length: 14 amino acids. V shed 1 base and J shed 6 bases, with 9 bases lying between them. CDR3 amino acids: CASSLVYGAGELFF. The DNA for the CDR3 is TGTGCCAGCAGCTTAGTGTACGGGGCCGGGGAGCTGTTTTTT. Looking up the rest from reference TRBV7-9 and TRBJ2-2 gives the full variable domain: DTGVSQNPRHKITKRGQNVTFRCDPISEHNRLYWYRQTLGQGPEFLTYFQNEAQLEKSRLLSDRFSAERPKGSFSTLEIQRTEQGDSAMYLCASSLVYGAGELFFGEGSRLTVL.

This rearrangement joins TRBV28 to TRBJ2-1, with a tentative D call TRBD1 (6 bases). CDR1 is MDHEN, CDR2 SYDVKM, per germline. CDR3 length equals 16 residues. Trimming removed 8 bases from V and 4 bases from J, with 21 bases in between. CDR3 sequence: CASLHQGGAVYNEQFF. Written as DNA, the CDR3 is TGTGCCAGCCTACATCAAGGGGGAGCTGTATACAATGAGCAGTTCTTC.

The V and J genes are TRBV27 and TRBJ2-3; D not certain. V was clipped by 5 bases and J by 0 bases, with 3 bases between them. The CDR3 runs to 12 residues. CDR1 and CDR2 (germline): MNHEY, SMNVEV (reference sequence). Here the CDR3 DNA reads TGTGCCAGCAGTCAAAGCACAGATACGCAGTATTTT. Protein: CASSQSTDTQYF.

The genes are TRBV28 and TRBJ1-4, with TRBD1 as a possible D gene (6 bases). CDR3 length equals 15 residues. Germline CDR1 and CDR2: MDHEN and SYDVKM. V was shortened by 4 bases and J by 3 bases, with 12 bases between the two germline ends. In nucleotides, the CDR3 is TGTGCCAGCAGTTCCCCGACAGGAGCTAATGAAAAACTGTTTTTT. It is translated as CASSSPTGANEKLFF. Full variable domain (outside the CDR3, taken from reference TRBV28 and TRBJ1-4): DVKVTQSSRYLVKRTGEKVFLECVQDMDHENMFWYRQDPGLGLRLIYFSYDVKMKEKGDIPEGYSVSREKKERFSLILESASTNQTSMYLCASSSPTGANEKLFFGSGTQLSVL.

The chain is built from TRBV5-1 and TRBJ1-1; 9 positions match TRBD1. From germline, CDR1 is SGHRS and CDR2 YFSETQ. Trimming removed 1 base from V and 4 bases from J; junction bases left unmatched: 2. This CDR3 has 14 residues. CDR3 region: CASSLNRGPTEAFF. In nucleotides, the CDR3 is TGCGCCAGCAGCTTGAACAGGGGGCCCACTGAAGCTTTCTTT.

The V call is TRBV19, the J call TRBJ1-1; tentative D call: TRBD1 (5 bases). The CDR3 is 13 residues long. V was trimmed by 5 bases and J by 1 base, leaving 8 bases between them. From germline, CDR1 is LNHDA and CDR2 SQIVND (reference sequence). CDR3 loop: CASSGGSNTEAFF. CDR3 nucleotides: TGTGCCAGTAGTGGGGGATCGAACACTGAAGCTTTCTTT.

The rearrangement uses TRBV29-1 and TRBJ1-1; possibly TRBD1 for D (5 bases). The germline V gene has CDR1 SQVTM and CDR2 ANQGSEA. The CDR3 is made up of 13 amino acids. Deletions cut 4 bases from V and 8 bases from J, with 17 bases between. DNA of the CDR3: TGCAGCGTTGTTCGCGGTCACGGGGGAGAAGCTTTCTTT. This encodes CSVVRGHGGEAFF.

V usage is TRBV3-1 (or the pseudogene TRBV3-2) and J usage is TRBJ2-7; 12 bases match TRBD2. This CDR3 spans 14 amino acids. CDR1 is LGHDT, CDR2 YNNKEL, per germline (reference sequence). Trimming cost V 1 base and J 6 bases; bases outside gene matches: 1. The CDR3 loop reads CASSQGLAGVEQYF. As DNA, the CDR3 is TGTGCCAGCAGCCAAGGACTAGCGGGAGTCGAGCAGTACTTC.

This clone was seen a few times. Here the CDR3 reads CASRDRGLGEAFF. The CDR3 DNA is TGTGCCAGCCGGGACAGGGGGCTAGGAGAAGCTTTCTTT. V usage is TRBV12-3 or TRBV12-4 and J usage is TRBJ1-1; TRBD1 matches at 12 bases. This CDR3 is built from 13 residues. The J segment lost 8 bases and the V segment lost 8 bases, leaving 6 bases of the junction unmatched.

The gene calls are TRBV6-2 or TRBV6-3 and TRBJ1-4; tentative D call: TRBD1 (5 bases). V was clipped by 0 bases and J by 8 bases, with 13 bases between them. In germline, CDR1 is MNHEY, CDR2 SVGEGT. This CDR3 region has 15 residues. CDR3 in amino acids: CASSYSQAPREKLFF. CDR3 DNA sequence: TGTGCCAGCAGTTACTCACAGGCTCCACGGGAAAAACTGTTTTTT.

The chain has TRBV28 and TRBJ1-6, with D perhaps matching TRBD1 (5 bases). The CDR3 runs to 19 residues. Germline V gives CDR1 MDHEN, CDR2 SYDVKM. Trimming shortened V by 6 bases and J by 0 bases, and 21 bases separated the two germline ends. CDR3 sequence reads: CASRGTDGRLSSYNSPLHF. The DNA for the CDR3 is TGTGCCAGCAGGGGGACGGACGGGAGGCTTAGCTCCTATAATTCACCCCTCCACTTT.